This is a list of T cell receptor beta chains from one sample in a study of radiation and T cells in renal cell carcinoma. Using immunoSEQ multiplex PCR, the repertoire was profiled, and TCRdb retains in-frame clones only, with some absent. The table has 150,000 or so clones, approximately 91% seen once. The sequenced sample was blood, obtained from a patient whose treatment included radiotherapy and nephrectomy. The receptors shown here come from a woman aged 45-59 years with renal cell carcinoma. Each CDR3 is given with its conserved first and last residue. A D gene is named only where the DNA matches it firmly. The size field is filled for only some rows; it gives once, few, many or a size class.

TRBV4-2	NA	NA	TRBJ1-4	CASSPTQAGALAEKLFF	TGTGCCAGCAGCCCCACCCAGGCGGGGGCGCTGGCTGAAAAACTGTTTTTT
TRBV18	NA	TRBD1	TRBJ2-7	CASSPGPGQGPYEQYF	TGTGCCAGCTCCCCCGGGCCGGGACAGGGCCCGTACGAGCAGTACTTC
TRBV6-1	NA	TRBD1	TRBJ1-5	CASSFTGEDQPQHF	TGTGCCAGCAGTTTTACAGGGGAGGATCAGCCCCAGCATTTT
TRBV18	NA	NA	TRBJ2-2	CASSPIFTGELFF	TGTGCCAGCTCACCCATTTTCACCGGGGAGCTGTTTTTT
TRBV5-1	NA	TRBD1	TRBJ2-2	CASSLRQGAITGELFF	TGCGCCAGCAGCCTGCGGCAGGGGGCTATCACCGGGGAGCTGTTTTTT
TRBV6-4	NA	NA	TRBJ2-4	CASRRILAKNIQYF	TGTGCCAGCAGACGGATTTTAGCCAAAAACATTCAGTACTTC
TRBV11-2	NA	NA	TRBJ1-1	CASSLVVFHNTEAFF	TGTGCCAGCAGCTTAGTAGTCTTCCATAACACTGAAGCTTTCTTT
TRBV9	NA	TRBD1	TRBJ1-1	CASSRAGQGRAEAFF	TGTGCCAGCAGCAGAGCTGGACAGGGTAGAGCTGAAGCTTTCTTT
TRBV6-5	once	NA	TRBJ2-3	CASRRESGTDTQYF	TGTGCCAGCAGGCGAGAATCTGGCACAGATACGCAGTATTTT
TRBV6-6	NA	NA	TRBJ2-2	CASDTVGTGELFF	TGTGCCAGCGACACCGTGGGAACCGGGGAGCTGTTTTTT
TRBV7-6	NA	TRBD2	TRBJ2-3	CASSEGLAGGLGTQYF	TGTGCCAGCAGCGAGGGGCTAGCGGGAGGTCTTGGTACGCAGTATTTT
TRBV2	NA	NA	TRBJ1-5	CASGLTGGYNQPQHF	TGTGCCAGCGGCCTAACGGGGGGCTACAATCAGCCCCAGCATTTT
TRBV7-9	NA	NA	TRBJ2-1	CASSLGTIAINEQFF	TGTGCCAGCAGCTTAGGGACCATAGCCATCAATGAGCAGTTCTTC
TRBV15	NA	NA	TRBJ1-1	CATSVGLGGNTEAFF	TGTGCCACCAGCGTCGGATTGGGGGGGAACACTGAAGCTTTCTTT
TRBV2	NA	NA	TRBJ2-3	CASSVNGGLDTQYF	TGTGCCAGCAGTGTAAACGGGGGGCTGGATACGCAGTATTTT
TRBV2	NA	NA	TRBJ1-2	CASSELTGGFLGYTF	TGTGCCAGCAGTGAATTAACGGGGGGTTTCTTAGGCTACACCTTC
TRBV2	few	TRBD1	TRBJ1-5	CASRDRTGNQPQHF	TGTGCCAGCCGGGACAGGACCGGCAATCAGCCCCAGCATTTT
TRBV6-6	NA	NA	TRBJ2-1	CASRPEVSYNEQFF	TGTGCCAGCAGACCTGAGGTGTCCTACAATGAGCAGTTCTTC
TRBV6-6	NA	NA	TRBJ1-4	CASSTPRERSEKLFF	TGTGCCAGCAGTACCCCCAGGGAAAGGAGTGAAAAACTGTTTTTT
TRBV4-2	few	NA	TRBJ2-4	CASSLITGTLDIQYF	TGTGCCAGCAGCCTCATTACCGGGACCCTGGACATTCAGTACTTC